This T cell receptor beta chain was profiled in a study of CD8+ T cells in alopecia areata. Following RNA extraction, reverse transcription yielded cDNA that acted as the sequencing template. Profiling relied on immunoSEQ multiplex PCR, and the TCRdb table lists in-frame clones only, not all of them. This sample comprises approximately 110,000 clones, none seen once only. Findings and limits, study-wide: Patients displayed less clarity in TCR sharing than mice, a finding possibly related to HLA.

The CDR3 is made up of 16 amino acids. J lost 0 bases, V lost 3 bases, and 7 bases had no gene match. Germline CDR1 NSHNY, CDR2 SYGAGN. Points on this clone: Its target is not known. Gene labels here are mouse ones. The CDR3 goes on 4 residues after the read ends, and that part is filled in from the germline J gene.

The rearrangement joins TRBV13-1 to TRBJ2-4; 7 bases map to TRBD2. This receptor was identified in a C3H/HeJ mouse with alopecia areata. For the strain, the MHC haplotype given is H2-k. Sequenced input: lesional skin. The CDR3 region is CASSAPGGSSQNTLYF. The sequenced part of the CDR3 DNA is TGTGCCAGCAGTGCCCCGGGGGGGAGTAGTCAAAAC.